A single sample is the source of the 9 T cell receptor beta chains below, sequenced in a study of blood T cell repertoires in COVID-19. TCRdb keeps only in-frame clones here, not all; method: immunoSEQ multiplex PCR. The sample comprises 100,000 to 150,000 clones, approximately 88% of which are singletons, and about 9.3% rests with the top ten. Material for sequencing was peripheral blood. All receptors come from a middle-aged man with acute or convalescent COVID-19.

The V gene is TRBV7-9, the J gene TRBJ1-2; D not resolved. The V gene lost 5 bases and the J gene lost 1 base, with 11 bases spanning the gap. Germline V gene lookup returns CDR1 SEHNR and CDR2 FQNEAQ (reference sequence). This CDR3 comprises 14 residues. As DNA, the CDR3 is TGTGCCAGCAGCCCAAGTTTAGTTAACTATGGCTACACCTTC. This codes for CASSPSLVNYGYTF.

The J gene is TRBJ1-6, the V gene TRBV5-6; D gene ambiguous. V lost 4 bases to trimming and J lost 4 bases, with 9 bases between them. CDR3 length: 14 residues. Germline V gene lookup returns CDR1 SGHDT and CDR2 YYEEEE. Here the CDR3 DNA reads TGTGCCAGCAGCGGGAGTTCTTATAATTCACCCCTCCACTTT. Its protein product is CASSGSSYNSPLHF.

This chain connects TRBV12-3 or TRBV12-4 to TRBJ2-7; D is unresolved. The V gene lost 3 bases and the J gene lost 5 bases, with 11 bases spanning the gap. The CDR3 extends over 13 amino acids. The CDR3 nucleotides read TGTGCCAGCAGTTTCTCGGTGAGCCACGAGCAGTACTTC. Its translation: CASSFSVSHEQYF.

The chain combines TRBV6-5 with TRBJ2-1; D is uncertain. The CDR3 totals 12 residues. The V end was cut by 6 bases, the J end by 8 bases, with 11 bases between. Germline assignment: CDR1 MNHEY and CDR2 SVGAGI. CDR3 sequence: CASRDTVDEQFF. CDR3 sequence (DNA): TGTGCCAGCAGAGATACGGTAGATGAGCAGTTCTTC.

The chain recombines TRBV5-4 with TRBJ2-5; unclear D gene. This CDR3 spans 13 amino acids. In germline, CDR1 is SGHNT, CDR2 YYREEE (reference sequence). V lost 4 bases and J 3 bases, leaving 10 bases between the germline ends. The CDR3 DNA is TGTGCCAGCAGCAAGGCCCGGGAAGAGACCCAGTACTTC. This translates into CASSKAREETQYF.

The chain is built from TRBV20-1 and TRBJ2-7; TRBD1 is a possible D gene (6 bases). Germline-derived CDR1 and CDR2 are DFQATT and SNEGSKA (reference sequence). The CDR3 extends over 14 amino acids. The V end lost 4 bases, the J end lost 0 bases, and 13 bases lay between the germline ends. The CDR3 DNA reads as TGCAGTGCTATTGACAGGATAAGCTCCTACGAGCAGTACTTC. Its protein is CSAIDRISSYEQYF.

The J gene is TRBJ1-3, the V gene TRBV19; weak D call: TRBD1 (5 bases). The germline V gene has CDR1 LNHDA and CDR2 SQIVND (reference sequence). The V end was cut by 6 bases, the J end by 2 bases, with 17 bases between. The CDR3 runs to 16 residues. Written as DNA, the CDR3 is TGTGCCAGTAGCCCTACCTCGGGGGGAGCTGGAAACACCATATATTTT. Its translation: CASSPTSGGAGNTIYF. Full variable domain (outside the CDR3, taken from reference TRBV19 and TRBJ1-3): DGGITQSPKYLFRKEGQNVTLSCEQNLNHDAMYWYRQDPGQGLRLIYYSQIVNDFQKGDIAEGYSVSREKKESFPLTVTSAQKNPTAFYLCASSPTSGGAGNTIYFGEGSWLTVV.

V is TRBV5-1 and J is TRBJ1-1; D unresolved. The CDR3 runs 14 residues. V lost 0 bases and J lost 7, with 13 bases in between. Per germline, CDR1 SGHRS and CDR2 YFSETQ. The CDR3 nucleotides read TGCGCCAGCAGCTTGGCCGAGATCGCGCGTGAAGCTTTCTTT. Amino acids: CASSLAEIAREAFF.

This clone occurred once. Other DNA variants within this sample encode the same CDR3. This chain links TRBV24-1 with TRBJ1-1, with D hard to call. The length of the CDR3 is 12 residues. Germline CDR1 is KGHDR and CDR2 is SFDVKD. V was shortened by 9 bases and J by 2 bases, with 9 bases between the two germline ends. The CDR3 bases are TGTGCCACCTCAGGCCCCAACACTGAAGCTTTCTTT. It is translated as CATSGPNTEAFF.